This T cell receptor (beta chain) was identified in a study of blood T cells in healthy people across ages. Per germline, CDR1 DFQATT and CDR2 SNEGSKA (reference sequence). The CDR3 sequence is 15 residues long. The use of a sample-barcoded 5' primer and a J-beta primer mix characterized a second PCR of roughly 6 to 12 cycles. TCRdb fed the 5' RACE reads into MiXCR, producing one record per CDR3 protein. The table lists 800,000 or so distinct CDR3 sequences, 25% of them singletons. The same data also went into a second study, on T cells of mothers and their children.

The sequence was collected from a boy younger than 18 in good health. The sequenced sample was blood. The V call is TRBV20-1, the J call TRBJ2-5; TRBD1 is a possible D gene (6 bases). Gene TRBJ2-7 matches the end of the DNA better, so the J call may be wrong. CDR3 nucleotides: TGCAGTGCTAGAAAACCGGACAGCGTTAGCTACGAGCAGTACTTC. Translating gives CSARKPDSVSYEQYF.